What follows are 24 T cell receptor beta chains derived from one specimen sequenced in a study of tumor and adjacent non-tumor tissue in lung cancer. No cell sorting was done before RNA was extracted from the tissue. TCRbeta libraries were built with three rounds of nested PCR, modified from ARM-PCR. TCRdb independently ran MiXCR on the multiplex PCR reads; one entry per CDR3 protein. Seen here are 200,000 or so distinct CDR3 sequences, 70% to 75% observed once, and the top ten hold 20% to 25%. Sequenced material: lung tumor tissue. Receptor source: a man aged 55 to 70 with non-small cell lung cancer.

Comments on this clonotype: The junction differs from germline at one of its ends, possibly a read error. The chain has TRBV12-3 or TRBV12-4 and TRBJ2-7, with TRBD2 matching over 10 bases. This CDR3 region has 15 residues. CDR3 in amino acids: CANRPVSGRAHEQYF. CDR3 coding DNA: TGTGCCAACAGGCCCGTAAGCGGGAGGGCCCACGAACAGTACTTC.

A word on this clonotype: At one of its ends the junction is not consistent with the germline gene, which may arise from a read error. The chain joins TRBV30 to TRBJ1-1; TRBD1 might be the D (5 bases). This CDR3 is 15 amino acids long. The germline CDR1 and CDR2 sequences are GTSNPN and SVGIG (reference sequence). The CDR3 DNA reads TGTACCTGTCTTACCGCGCAGGAGGGGAGCACTGAAGCTTTCTTT. It yields the protein CTCLTAQEGSTEAFF.

Comment on this clonotype: A much larger clone lies one base from this, so it may be a read error. This rearrangement joins TRBV4-3 to TRBJ1-2; D possibly corresponds to TRBD1 (5 bases). With 1 base removed from V and 2 bases from J, the gap between germline ends came to 11 bases. Per the germline V gene, CDR1 is LGHNA and CDR2 is YSLEER. The CDR3 loop spans 15 amino acids. For the CDR3, the DNA is TGCGCCAGCAGCCAAGTATTGGGGGGGAACTATGGCTACACCTTC. Translating gives CASSQVLGGNYGYTF.

This clonotype was observed a single time. Without the conserved terminal phenylalanine or tryptophan, this CDR3 likely stems from a read error. V gene TRBV11-3 combines with J gene TRBJ2-1; 8 bases align to TRBD2. The CDR3 contains 14 residues. Germline lookup yields CDR1 SGHNT and CDR2 YENEEA. CDR3 sequence (DNA): TGTGCCAGCAGCCCTTCTAGCGGGTACAATGAACAGTTCTTA. Its translation: CASSPSSGYNEQFL.

On this clonotype: One junction end disagrees with the germline gene, perhaps due to a read error. The rearrangement links TRBV20-1 to TRBJ2-5, with 8 bases aligning to TRBD2. The CDR3 is made up of 13 amino acids. Germline V lookup: CDR1 DFQATT, CDR2 SNEGSKA (reference sequence). DNA for the CDR3: TGCAGTGCAGAGCGGGAGCCAGGAGAGACCCTGTACTTC. Its protein product is CSAEREPGETLYF.

Comment on this clonotype: A clone one base away is much larger, so this may be a read error. The chain joins TRBV12-3 or TRBV12-4 to TRBJ2-7, with D possibly called TRBD1 or TRBD2 (5 bases each). The CDR3 sequence is 12 residues long. The CDR3 region is CASSGAGSEHYF. The CDR3 bases are TGTGCCAGCAGTGGGGCGGGCTCCGAGCACTACTTC.

In DNA form, the CDR3 reads TGTGCCAGCAGCGTAGTAGGTAGTGAGGGTACGCAGTATTTT. As protein: CASSVVGSEGTQYF. V gene TRBV9 combines with J gene TRBJ2-3, with D tentatively TRBD2 (5 bases). The CDR3 spans 14 residues. Germline V gene lookup returns CDR1 SGDLS and CDR2 YYNGEE. V lost 0 bases and J lost 8, with 13 bases in between.

This clonotype was counted once. Since a much larger clone is just one base distant, this may be a read error. The CDR3 DNA sequence: TGCAGTGTAAACCAAATCCAAGCGAACACCGGGGAGCTGTTTTTT. Its translation is CSVNQIQANTGELFF. The V gene is TRBV20-1, the J gene TRBJ2-2, with unresolved D. V gave up 7 bases and J gave up 0 bases, with 15 bases separating them. Germline CDR1 and CDR2: DFQATT and SNEGSKA (reference sequence). This CDR3 is built from 15 residues.

This clonotype showed up just once. DNA for the CDR3: TGTGCCAGCAGGCTAGCGGGAGCGTACGAGCAGTACTTC. It specifies CASRLAGAYEQYF. The chain recombines TRBV28 with TRBJ2-7, with 10 bases that match TRBD2. Germline CDR1 reads MDHEN; CDR2 reads SYDVKM. Unmatched junction bases numbered 3, after V lost 6 bases and J lost 4 bases. The CDR3 length is 13 residues. The whole variable domain, remainder taken from reference TRBV28 and TRBJ2-7, is DVKVTQSSRYLVKRTGEKVFLECVQDMDHENMFWYRQDPGLGLRLIYFSYDVKMKEKGDIPEGYSVSREKKERFSLILESASTNQTSMYLCASRLAGAYEQYFGPGTRLTVT.

V is TRBV4-3 and J is TRBJ2-3, with D perhaps matching TRBD2 (5 bases). V dropped 0 bases and J dropped 5 bases, with 21 bases sitting between them. The CDR3 totals 18 residues. Germline CDR1 is LGHNA and CDR2 is YSLEER. This CDR3 reads CASSQDGLLAAAVDTQYF. In nucleotides, the CDR3 is TGCGCCAGCAGCCAAGATGGACTTCTAGCCGCGGCGGTAGATACGCAGTATTTT.

The gene calls are TRBV18 and TRBJ1-6; maybe TRBD1 (5 bases). Germline CDR1 KGHSH, CDR2 LQKENI. Trimming cost V 5 bases and J 7 bases, with 12 bases left between them. This CDR3 has 14 amino acids. The CDR3 sequence: CASSSQELNSPLHF. For the CDR3, the DNA is TGTGCCAGCTCATCACAGGAGTTGAATTCACCCCTCCACTTT. The variable domain in full, with the rest retrieved from reference TRBV18 and TRBJ1-6, is NAGVMQNPRHLVRRRGQEARLRCSPMKGHSHVYWYRQLPEEGLKFMVYLQKENIIDESGMPKERFSAEFPKEGPSILRIQQVVRGDSAAYFCASSSQELNSPLHFGNGTRLTVT.

The gene calls are TRBV20-1 and TRBJ1-5; no reliable D call. Per germline, CDR1 DFQATT and CDR2 SNEGSKA (reference sequence). The CDR3 covers 14 residues. The germline V and J ends were trimmed by 7 bases and 3 bases, with 16 bases remaining between them. CDR3 in amino acids: CSVLTGRVNQPQHF. In DNA form, the CDR3 reads TGCAGTGTCCTCACGGGTCGGGTCAATCAGCCCCAGCATTTT.

Points on this clonotype: A much larger clone lies one base from this, so it may be a read error. CDR3 in amino acids: CSSSTGNTEAFF. The CDR3 DNA follows: TGTTCCAGCAGTACAGGGAACACTGAAGCTTTCTTT. The genes are TRBV6-5 and TRBJ1-1, with TRBD1 as a possible D gene (5 bases). This CDR3 contains 12 residues. Germline V gene sequence: CDR1 MNHEY, CDR2 SVGAGI.

Here the CDR3 DNA reads TGTGCCAGCAGCATAGGACAGGCTCACACCGGGGAGCTGTTTTTT. It is translated as CASSIGQAHTGELFF. J is TRBJ2-2 and V is TRBV5-4; 7 bases align to TRBD1. The CDR3 loop spans 15 amino acids. After removal of 4 bases from V and 3 bases from J, the junction contained 6 bases not matched to a gene. Per germline, CDR1 SGHNT and CDR2 YYREEE (reference sequence).

Comment on this clonotype: It may be a read error: a sequence one base away is much more abundant. J is TRBJ2-7 and V is TRBV7-9; D assignment may be TRBD1 or TRBD2 (6 bases each). This CDR3 is built from 15 residues. Trimming pared 7 bases from V and 6 bases from J, leaving 22 bases between. Germline lookup yields CDR1 SEHNR and CDR2 FQNEAQ (reference sequence). Here the CDR3 reads CASTSGGGSSGEQYF. The CDR3 DNA sequence: TGTGCCAGCACCTCAGGAGGGGGTAGCTCAGGCGAGCAGTACTTC.

To note about this clonotype: At one of its ends the junction is not consistent with the germline gene, which may arise from a read error. The chain combines TRBV6-2 or TRBV6-3 with TRBJ2-5; 10 bases fit TRBD1. The CDR3 is 14 amino acids. Germline assignment: CDR1 MNHEY and CDR2 SVGEGT. The CDR3 region is CASRQGANLEAQYF. CDR3 bases: TGTGCAAGCAGACAGGGGGCGAATTTAGAGGCCCAGTACTTC.

With regard to this clonotype: Given a much more abundant clone one base away, this may be a read error. Here the CDR3 DNA reads TGCAGCGGCGATGATCATATGAACACTGAAACTTTCTTT. Amino acid sequence: CSGDDHMNTETFF. J is TRBJ1-1 and V is TRBV29-1; no reliable D call. The CDR3 runs to 13 residues. Germline lookup yields CDR1 SQVTM and CDR2 ANQGSEA.

CDR3 region: CASSLRTADVGEAFF. The CDR3, as DNA: TGCGCCAGCAGCTTAAGAACGGCCGACGTCGGTGAAGCTTTCTTT. V is TRBV5-1 and J is TRBJ1-1; D not resolved. This CDR3 is built from 15 residues. Per germline, CDR1 SGHRS and CDR2 YFSETQ. Trimming stripped 2 bases from V and 7 bases from J, with 18 bases between.

Concerning this clonotype: The junction departs from the called germline gene at one end, perhaps through a read error. The chain recombines TRBV5-6 with TRBJ2-7; D is uncertain. The CDR3 consists of 13 residues. Germline CDR1 is SGHDT and CDR2 is YYEEEE. The CDR3, as DNA: TGTGCCAGCACTCCGCCAACCGCAAACGAGCAGTATTTC. The encoded protein is CASTPPTANEQYF. Supplemented by reference TRBV5-6 and TRBJ2-7, the full variable domain reads DAGVTQSPTHLIKTRGQQVTLRCSPKSGHDTVSWYQQALGQGPQFIFQYYEEEERQRGNFPDRFSGHQFPNYSSELNVNALLLGDSALYLCASTPPTANEQYFGPGTRLTVT.

As to this clonotype: Lacking the conserved final phenylalanine or tryptophan, this CDR3 likely reflects a read error. The chain uses TRBV11-1 and TRBJ1-4, with D hard to call. The germline gives CDR1 SGHAT, CDR2 FQDESV (reference sequence). The CDR3 is made up of 15 amino acids. This chain's CDR3 is CASSPRRDASEKLFI. CDR3 DNA sequence: TGCGCCAGCAGCCCTCGCCGGGATGCGTCTGAAAAACTGTTTATT.

A remark on this clonotype: This sequence may be a read error, since a much larger clone differs from it by one base. The chain uses TRBV28 and TRBJ2-7, with 10 bases that match TRBD1. This CDR3 is 14 amino acids long. Germline V gives CDR1 MDHEN, CDR2 SYDVKM. The DNA of the CDR3 is TGTGCCAGCAGCTTAGACAGGGGGCGCTACAAGCAGTACTTC. Protein sequence: CASSLDRGRYKQYF.

A note on this clonotype: Mismatch with germline at one junction end may stem from a read error. The chain employs TRBV5-6 and TRBJ2-3, with D uncertain. The CDR3 contains 13 residues. Per the germline V gene, CDR1 is SGHDT and CDR2 is YYEEEE. The CDR3 DNA is TGTGTCAGCAGTTTGCAGCCCACAGATACGCAGTATTTT. Its translation: CVSSLQPTDTQYF.

Note on this clonotype: A read error may explain this, as a much larger clone is one base away. This chain connects TRBV6-6 to TRBJ1-2; TRBD1 is a possible D gene (5 bases). Trimming cost V 9 bases and J 11 bases, with 19 bases left between them. CDR3 length equals 12 residues. From germline, CDR1 is MNHNY and CDR2 SVGAGI (reference sequence). The CDR3 nucleotides read TGTGCCAGGAGTACACAGGTTCTAGGTTACACCTTC. Protein: CARSTQVLGYTF.

The table lists this clonotype with a few counts. The chain joins TRBV12-3 or TRBV12-4 to TRBJ1-2; 8 nucleotides line up with TRBD1. There are 15 residues in the CDR3. The V gene end was trimmed by 3 bases and the J gene end by 4 bases; junction bases not matched to a gene: 7. DNA of the CDR3: TGTGCCAGCAGTTTTGGACAGGGCGGTGGCTATGGCTACACCTTC. This translates into CASSFGQGGGYGYTF.